This T cell receptor (beta chain) is drawn from a study of beta chain features in type 1 diabetes. This CDR3 comprises 17 residues. Looked up from germline, CDR1 is SGHTA and CDR2 is FQGTGA. The V end lost 0 bases, the J end lost 4 bases, and 18 bases lay between the germline ends. This clone came up a few times. Its antigen is not known. What was sequenced were expressed TCRB transcripts, since all of the isolated RNA had been reverse transcribed. Libraries were prepared by immunoSEQ multiplex PCR; TCRdb keeps only in-frame clonotypes and omits some of them. Of roughly 230,000 clones in the sample, 9.6% are singletons; the top ten hold approximately 0.035%. Study observations and caveats: Shorter TCRB CDR3s, moderately but significantly so, marked every one of the four CD4+ subsets in Type 1 diabetes patients.

The chain carries TRBV7-3 and TRBJ1-2; D uncertain. This TCR was sampled from a woman aged 18-35 years in good health. Sequencing input: naive CD4+ T cells from blood. CDR3 DNA sequence: TGTGCCAGCAGCTTAACGTCCGGGGATGGCAGCCTCTATGGCTACACCTTC. It specifies CASSLTSGDGSLYGYTF.